Listed here is a single T cell receptor (beta chain). Its antigen remains unidentified. The record has no base qualities; no much larger clone is one base away. This sample stems from a study of T cell responses to AZD1222 COVID-19 vaccine (dated by TCRdb to the early 2020s). With respect to the entire study: AZD1222 recipients whose second dose came at about 4 weeks and those whose second dose came at about 12 weeks were combined into one group, since spike-specific TCR depth and breadth did not differ between the two schedules. Trial participants were enrolled into age subgroups of 18-55, 56-69 and 70-plus years, which contained 148, 28 and 57 TCR-sequenced participants, respectively. TCR sequencing covered fewer than 250 trial participants: 200 to 210 given two doses of AZD1222 and approximately 26 given two doses of MenACWY control vaccine.

Findings and caveats that apply to the study as a whole: CD4 TCRs associated with the vaccine covered the entire spike protein, and the dominant responses were in regions 160-218 and 743-854. Most participants were white British and females outnumbered males, and the authors suggested that clonal diversity may have been underestimated. Conclusions about previously exposed vaccinees are limited, since just a handful of AZD1222 recipients were seropositive for SARS-CoV-2 at baseline. Spike-specific TCR breadth and depth rose significantly after two AZD1222 doses compared with day 0 and with MenACWY recipients. The 56-69-year group was small, and its depth increase did not reach significance, likely because of low power. Epitopes outside the regions mutated in the B.1.351 and B.1.1.7 variants were reportedly recognized by nearly half of the unique spike-specific TCRs. Because no day 14 peak-response samples were available, the repertoires could be characterized only after the peak T cell response.

The time point tag for this specimen amounts to: baseline before first vaccination. Vaccinee samples came from UK trials COV001 and COV002, including a single-blind randomized controlled phase 2/3 trial of AZD1222 (ChAdOx1 nCoV-19) in healthy adults. Trial participant PBMC samples were collected at day 0 and day 28 after the second dose for TCRbeta chain sequencing. The CDR3 regions of human TCRbeta chains were subjected to immunosequencing. Processing in the source paper ran as follows. TCRs in the repertoires were matched against a reference library of SARS-CoV-2-specific TCRs that had been generated with the MIRA antigen-specificity platform. Breadth was defined as the fraction of unique TCRs that were SARS-CoV-2-associated, and depth was defined as the fraction of total T cells that were SARS-CoV-2-associated. Using the MIRA data, every spike-specific TCR was mapped to the spike region that the TCR reacted to and assigned to either a CD4 or a CD8 class. Log10-transformed breadth and depth values were compared by one-way ANOVA with Sidak's multiple comparisons tests. TCRdb holds this immuneACCESS table with in-frame rearrangements only. Some clones are missing; in checked studies, unresolved V genes explain under half, and the rest has no known cause. D and trimming were read from the DNA, whereas the V and J calls and clone size are those reported in that table. The sample records more than 60,000 clones, around 84% of which are singletons. The top ten hold about 19% of the sample.

Counted from cysteine to phenylalanine, this CDR3 has 15 amino acids. CDR3 DNA only is kept here, 45 bases in frame from base 1. V drops 4 bases and J drops 0 bases, leaving 12 bases in between. The germline V gene supplies CDR1 MGHDK and CDR2 SYGVNS. The clonotype was recovered from an adult in good health. Sequenced here: peripheral blood, sampled on day 0 of AZD1222 vaccination. The rearrangement combines TRBV25-1 with TRBJ2-5; no D gene is confidently identified. The sequenced DNA: TGTGCCAGCAGTGTTACATCCTCGTACCAAGAGACCCAGTACTTC. It is translated as CASSVTSSYQETQYF.